This TCR beta chain was sequenced in a study of Graves' ophthalmopathy and Graves' hyperthyroidism. Study-level information: Peripheral blood was gathered at the point of initial diagnosis, before any treatment started.

Comment on this clonotype: Its target is unknown.

Each donor who had ophthalmopathy showed moderate-to-severe activity, a CAS of ≥3, a NOSPECS of ≥4, and a duration under 3 months. Study-wide results and limits: Most thyroid-expanded clonotypes exceeding 0.001 frequency were also found in blood.

The trim removed 4 bases at V and 0 bases at J, leaving 5 bases unmatched. The CDR3 is 17 residues long. Germline CDR1 is KGHDR and CDR2 is SFDVKD. The study amplified TCR beta CDR3 regions using RNA transcripts. Amplification began with first-round RT-PCR using HTBI primers, then second-round multiplex PCR was performed. TCRdb re-called the multiplex PCR reads through MiXCR, storing one row per CDR3 protein. The data hold over 40,000 distinct CDR3 sequences, with over 45% observed a single time. The material sequenced was peripheral blood. This sequence joins TRBV24-1 and TRBJ2-3; TRBD2 matches at 11 bases. This TCR derives from an adult man with Graves' ophthalmopathy. CDR3 sequence: CATSDPGLAGSTDTQYF. CDR3 coding DNA: TGTGCCACCAGTGACCCAGGACTAGCGGGTAGCACAGATACGCAGTATTTT.